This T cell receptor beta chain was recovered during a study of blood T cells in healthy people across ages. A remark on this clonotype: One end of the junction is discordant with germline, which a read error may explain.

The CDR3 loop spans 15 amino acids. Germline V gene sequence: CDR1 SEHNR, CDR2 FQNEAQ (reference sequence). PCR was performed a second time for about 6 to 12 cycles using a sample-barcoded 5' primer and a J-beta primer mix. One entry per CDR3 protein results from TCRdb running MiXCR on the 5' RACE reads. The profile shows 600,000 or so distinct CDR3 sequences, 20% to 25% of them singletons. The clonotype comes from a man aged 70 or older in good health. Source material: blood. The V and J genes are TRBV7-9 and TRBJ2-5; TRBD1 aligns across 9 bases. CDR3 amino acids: CASSAGTGTSETQCF. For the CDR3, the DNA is TGTGCCAGCAGCGCCGGGACAGGGACCAGTGAGACCCAGTGCTTC.